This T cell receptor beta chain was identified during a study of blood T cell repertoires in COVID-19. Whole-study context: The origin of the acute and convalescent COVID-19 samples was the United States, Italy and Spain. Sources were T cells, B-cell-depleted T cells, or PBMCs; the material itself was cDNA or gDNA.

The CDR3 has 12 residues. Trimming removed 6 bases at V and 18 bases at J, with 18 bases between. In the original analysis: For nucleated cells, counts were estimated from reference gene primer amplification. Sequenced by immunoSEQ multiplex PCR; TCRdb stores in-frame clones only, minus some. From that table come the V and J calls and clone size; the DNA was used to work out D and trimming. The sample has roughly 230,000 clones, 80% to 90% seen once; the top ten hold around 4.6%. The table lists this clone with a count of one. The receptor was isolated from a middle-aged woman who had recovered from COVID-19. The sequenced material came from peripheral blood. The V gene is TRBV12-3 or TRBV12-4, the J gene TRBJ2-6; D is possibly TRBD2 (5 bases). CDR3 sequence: CASSRRIDEGTF. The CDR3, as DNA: TGTGCCAGCAGCCGTCGGATCGACGAGGGGACTTTC.